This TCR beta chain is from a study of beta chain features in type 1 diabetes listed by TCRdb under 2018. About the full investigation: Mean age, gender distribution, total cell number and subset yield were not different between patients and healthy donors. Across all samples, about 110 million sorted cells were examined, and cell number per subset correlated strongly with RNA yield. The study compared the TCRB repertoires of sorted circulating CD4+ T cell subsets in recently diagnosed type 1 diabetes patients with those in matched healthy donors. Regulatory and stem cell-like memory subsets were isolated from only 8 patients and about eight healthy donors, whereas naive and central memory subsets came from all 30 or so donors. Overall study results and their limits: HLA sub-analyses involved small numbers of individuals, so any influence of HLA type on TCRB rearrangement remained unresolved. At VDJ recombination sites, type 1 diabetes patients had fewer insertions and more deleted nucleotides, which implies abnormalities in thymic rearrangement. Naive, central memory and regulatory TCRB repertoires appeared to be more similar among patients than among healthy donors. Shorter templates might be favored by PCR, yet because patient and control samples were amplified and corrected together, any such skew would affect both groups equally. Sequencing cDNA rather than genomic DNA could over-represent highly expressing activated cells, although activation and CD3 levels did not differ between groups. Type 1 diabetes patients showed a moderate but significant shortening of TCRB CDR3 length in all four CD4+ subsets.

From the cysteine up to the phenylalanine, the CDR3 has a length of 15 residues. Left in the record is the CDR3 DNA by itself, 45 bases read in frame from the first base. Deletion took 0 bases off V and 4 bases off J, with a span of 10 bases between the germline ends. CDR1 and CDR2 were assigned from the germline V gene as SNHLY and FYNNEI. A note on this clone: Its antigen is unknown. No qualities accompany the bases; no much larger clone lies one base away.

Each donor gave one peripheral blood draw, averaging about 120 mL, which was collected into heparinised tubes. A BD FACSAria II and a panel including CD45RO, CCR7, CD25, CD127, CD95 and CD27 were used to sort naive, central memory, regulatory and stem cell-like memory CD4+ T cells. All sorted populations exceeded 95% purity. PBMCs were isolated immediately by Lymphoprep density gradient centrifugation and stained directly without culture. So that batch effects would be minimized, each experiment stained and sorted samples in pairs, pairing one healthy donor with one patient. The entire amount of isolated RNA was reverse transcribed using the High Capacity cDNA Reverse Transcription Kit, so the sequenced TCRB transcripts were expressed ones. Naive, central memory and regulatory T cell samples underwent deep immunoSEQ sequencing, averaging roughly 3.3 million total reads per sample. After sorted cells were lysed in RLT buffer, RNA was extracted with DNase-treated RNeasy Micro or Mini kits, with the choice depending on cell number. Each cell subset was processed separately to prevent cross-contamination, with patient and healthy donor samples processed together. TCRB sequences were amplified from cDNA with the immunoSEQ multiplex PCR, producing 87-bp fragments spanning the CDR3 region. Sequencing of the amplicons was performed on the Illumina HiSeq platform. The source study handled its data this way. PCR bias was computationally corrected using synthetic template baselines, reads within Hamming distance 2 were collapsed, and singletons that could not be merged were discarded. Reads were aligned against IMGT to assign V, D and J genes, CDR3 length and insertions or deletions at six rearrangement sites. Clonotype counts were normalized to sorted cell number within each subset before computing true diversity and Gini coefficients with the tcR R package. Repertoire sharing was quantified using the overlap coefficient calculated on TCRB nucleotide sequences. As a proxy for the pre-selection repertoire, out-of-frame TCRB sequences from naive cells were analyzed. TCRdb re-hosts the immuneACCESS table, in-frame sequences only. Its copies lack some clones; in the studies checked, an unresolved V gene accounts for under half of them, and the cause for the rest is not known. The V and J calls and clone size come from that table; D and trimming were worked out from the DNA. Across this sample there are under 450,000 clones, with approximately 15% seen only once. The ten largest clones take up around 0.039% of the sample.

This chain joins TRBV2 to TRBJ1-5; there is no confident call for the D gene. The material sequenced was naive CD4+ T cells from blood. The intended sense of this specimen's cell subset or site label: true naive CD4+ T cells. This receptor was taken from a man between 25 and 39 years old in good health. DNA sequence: TGTGCCAGCAGTGAAGCGCTGGTTTCTAATCAGCCCCAGCATTTT. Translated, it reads CASSEALVSNQPQHF.